The 4 T cell receptor beta chains below were found in one sample sequenced in a study of T-cell reconstitution after alpha-beta-depleted transplantation in children. It was with unique molecular identifiers that the TCRbeta library was prepared. Each CDR3 protein is one row after TCRdb ran MiXCR on the PCR reads. Of 400,000 to 550,000 distinct CDR3 sequences listed, 8% to 11% are singletons. The sample here was PBMCs, taken before TCRalphabeta/CD19-depleted stem cell transplant. These receptors came from a child younger than 10 with inherited bone marrow failure, due to receive a stem cell transplant.

This chain joins TRBV6-2 or TRBV6-3 and TRBJ2-2; D gene uncertain. Germline CDR1 MNHEY, CDR2 SVGEGT. Trimming removed 10 bases at V and 0 bases at J, with 12 bases between. The CDR3 has 14 residues. The CDR3 DNA reads as TGTGCCACCGACACGATTACGAACACCGGGGAGCTGTTTTTT. Translation: CATDTITNTGELFF.

In its sample, this clonotype was seen many times. The genes are TRBV4-3 and TRBJ2-2, with D maybe TRBD2 (5 bases). Germline-derived CDR1 and CDR2 are LGHNA and YSLEER. This CDR3 spans 17 amino acids. With 1 base removed from V and 5 bases from J, the gap between germline ends came to 17 bases. CDR3 protein: CASSQAQEAWLTGELFF. The CDR3 DNA reads as TGCGCCAGCAGCCAAGCGCAGGAGGCATGGTTAACCGGGGAGCTGTTTTTT.

At least ten counts were recorded for this clonotype. CDR3 sequence: CASSEVQAEQPQHF. CDR3 nucleotide sequence: TGCGCCAGCAGTGAGGTTCAGGCTGAACAGCCCCAGCATTTT. The chain joins TRBV10-2 to TRBJ1-5; D ambiguous. This CDR3 comprises 14 residues. V lost 2 bases and J 7 bases, leaving 12 bases between the germline ends. Germline CDR1 and CDR2: WSHSY and SAAADI.

This clonotype was counted a few times. The genes are TRBV19 and TRBJ1-5; D unresolved. Trimming shortened V by 3 bases and J by 1 base, and 4 bases separated the two germline ends. Germline V lookup: CDR1 LNHDA, CDR2 SQIVND (reference sequence). CDR3 size: 13 residues. As DNA, the CDR3 is TGTGCCAGTAGTATGATCAGCAATCAGCCCCAGCATTTT. This encodes CASSMISNQPQHF. Drawing the rest from reference TRBV19 and TRBJ1-5, the complete variable domain is DGGITQSPKYLFRKEGQNVTLSCEQNLNHDAMYWYRQDPGQGLRLIYYSQIVNDFQKGDIAEGYSVSREKKESFPLTVTSAQKNPTAFYLCASSMISNQPQHFGDGTRLSIL.